This T cell receptor (beta chain) was documented in a study of cytotoxic CD8 clonotypes in ibrutinib-treated CLL. Study at large: After a median of around 70 months, around 15 patients stayed remitted and some 12 progressed; responses had been partial in about 24 and complete in 2. Timing of response sample collection was a median roughly twelve months after treatment start, with a range of 6 to 36.

V lost 0 bases to trimming and J lost 1 base, with 5 bases between them. The CDR3 sequence is 14 residues long. Germline CDR1 and CDR2: SGDLS and YYNGEE. Whole-study findings and limits: Patients showed higher baseline clonality than age-matched healthy donors, and it tracked circulating CD8+ T-cell counts. On treatment, the uncommon public clonotypes contracted or remained stable.

Method: immunoSEQ multiplex PCR; TCRdb's copy keeps in-frame clones and lacks some. The sample includes 200,000 or so clones, 60% to 80% seen only once; the top ten take more than 4.5%. With respect to this clone: No antigen is known for it.

The TCR was taken from a human donor with chronic lymphocytic leukemia. The V and J genes are TRBV9 and TRBJ2-1; D remains ambiguous. The input for sequencing was PBMCs, taken after 12 months of ibrutinib treatment. DNA for the CDR3: TGTGCCAGCAGCGTAGAGCCGTCCTACAATGAGCAGTTCTTC. Translated, it gives CASSVEPSYNEQFF.